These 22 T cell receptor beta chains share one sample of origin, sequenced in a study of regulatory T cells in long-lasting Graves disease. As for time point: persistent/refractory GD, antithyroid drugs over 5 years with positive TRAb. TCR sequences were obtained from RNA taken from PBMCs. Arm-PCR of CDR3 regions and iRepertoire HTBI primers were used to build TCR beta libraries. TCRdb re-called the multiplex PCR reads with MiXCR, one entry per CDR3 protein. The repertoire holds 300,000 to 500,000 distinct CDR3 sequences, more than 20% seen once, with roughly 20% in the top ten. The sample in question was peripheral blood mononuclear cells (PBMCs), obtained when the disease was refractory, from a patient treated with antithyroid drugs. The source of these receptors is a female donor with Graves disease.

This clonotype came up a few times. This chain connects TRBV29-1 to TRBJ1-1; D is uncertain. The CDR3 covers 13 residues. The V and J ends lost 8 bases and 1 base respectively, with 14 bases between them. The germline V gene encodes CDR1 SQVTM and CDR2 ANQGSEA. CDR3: CSPEGRENTEAFF. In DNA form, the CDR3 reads TGCAGCCCTGAGGGCCGAGAGAACACTGAAGCTTTCTTT.

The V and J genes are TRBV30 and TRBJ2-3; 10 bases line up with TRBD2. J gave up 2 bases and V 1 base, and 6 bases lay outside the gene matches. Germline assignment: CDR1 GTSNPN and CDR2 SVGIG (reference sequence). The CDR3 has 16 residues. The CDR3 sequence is CAWSASLAGATDTQYF. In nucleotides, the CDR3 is TGTGCCTGGAGTGCGTCGCTAGCGGGAGCCACAGATACGCAGTATTTT.

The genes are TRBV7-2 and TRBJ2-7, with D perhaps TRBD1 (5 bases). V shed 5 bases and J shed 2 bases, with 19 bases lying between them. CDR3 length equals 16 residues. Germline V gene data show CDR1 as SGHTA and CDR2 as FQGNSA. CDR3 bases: TGTGCCAGCAGCCACGGCCATGGGGCAGAGACCTACGAGCAGTACTTC. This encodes CASSHGHGAETYEQYF.

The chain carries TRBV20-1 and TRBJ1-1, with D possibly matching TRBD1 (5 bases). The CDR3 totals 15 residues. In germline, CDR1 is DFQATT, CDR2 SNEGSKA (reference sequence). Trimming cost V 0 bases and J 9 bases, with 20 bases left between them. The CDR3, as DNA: TGCAGTGCTAGAGATGTGGGCAGGGAGGATTTTAAAGCTTTCTTT. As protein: CSARDVGREDFKAFF.

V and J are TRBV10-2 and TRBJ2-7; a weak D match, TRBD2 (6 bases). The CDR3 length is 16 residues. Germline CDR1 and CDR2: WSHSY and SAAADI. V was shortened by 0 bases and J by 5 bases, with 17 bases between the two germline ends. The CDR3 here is CASSESRAGLGHEQYF. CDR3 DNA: TGCGCCAGCAGTGAGTCGCGGGCGGGGCTGGGGCACGAGCAGTACTTC.

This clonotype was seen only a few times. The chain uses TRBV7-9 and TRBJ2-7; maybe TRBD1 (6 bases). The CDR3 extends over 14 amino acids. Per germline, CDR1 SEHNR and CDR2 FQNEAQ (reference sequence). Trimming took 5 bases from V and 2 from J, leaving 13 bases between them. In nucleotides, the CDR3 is TGTGCCAGCAGCCCCAGGGACACCACCTACGAGCAGTACTTC. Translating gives CASSPRDTTYEQYF.

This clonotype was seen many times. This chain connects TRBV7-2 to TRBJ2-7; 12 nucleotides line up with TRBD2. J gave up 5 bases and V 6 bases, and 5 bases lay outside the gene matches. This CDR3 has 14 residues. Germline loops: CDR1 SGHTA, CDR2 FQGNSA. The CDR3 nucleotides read TGTGCCAGCAGTTCCGGACTAGCGGGGAACGAGCAGTACTTC. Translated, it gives CASSSGLAGNEQYF.

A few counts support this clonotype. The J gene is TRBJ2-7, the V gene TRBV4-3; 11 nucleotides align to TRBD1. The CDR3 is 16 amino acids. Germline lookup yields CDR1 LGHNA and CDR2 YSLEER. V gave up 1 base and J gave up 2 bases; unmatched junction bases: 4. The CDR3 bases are TGCGCCAGCAGCCAAGGTGGGGACAGGGGGACCTACGAGCAGTACTTC. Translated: CASSQGGDRGTYEQYF.

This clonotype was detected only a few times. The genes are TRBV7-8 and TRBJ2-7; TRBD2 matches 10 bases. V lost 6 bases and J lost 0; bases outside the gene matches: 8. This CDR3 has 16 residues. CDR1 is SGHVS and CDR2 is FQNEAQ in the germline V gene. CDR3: CASSEGGTSDSYEQYF. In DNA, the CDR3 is TGTGCCAGCAGTGAGGGTGGGACTAGCGACTCCTACGAGCAGTACTTC.

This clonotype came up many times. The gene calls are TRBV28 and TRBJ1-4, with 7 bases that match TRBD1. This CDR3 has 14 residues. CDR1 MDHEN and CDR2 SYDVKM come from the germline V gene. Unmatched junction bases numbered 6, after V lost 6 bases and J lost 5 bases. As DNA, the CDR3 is TGTGCCAGCAGAGCCGGGACAGAGAATGAAAAACTGTTTTTT. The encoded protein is CASRAGTENEKLFF.

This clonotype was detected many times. The CDR3 loop reads CASSRGLTQETQYF. In DNA form, the CDR3 reads TGTGCCAGCTCCCGGGGCCTGACCCAAGAGACCCAGTACTTC. This chain joins TRBV7-9 and TRBJ2-5; possibly TRBD1 or TRBD2 for D (5 bases each). This CDR3 is built from 14 residues. Trimming removed 8 bases at V and 1 base at J, with 14 bases between. Germline values: CDR1 SEHNR, CDR2 FQNEAQ (reference sequence). The full variable domain, rest sourced from reference TRBV7-9 and TRBJ2-5, is DTGVSQNPRHKITKRGQNVTFRCDPISEHNRLYWYRQTLGQGPEFLTYFQNEAQLEKSRLLSDRFSAERPKGSFSTLEIQRTEQGDSAMYLCASSRGLTQETQYFGPGTRLLVL.

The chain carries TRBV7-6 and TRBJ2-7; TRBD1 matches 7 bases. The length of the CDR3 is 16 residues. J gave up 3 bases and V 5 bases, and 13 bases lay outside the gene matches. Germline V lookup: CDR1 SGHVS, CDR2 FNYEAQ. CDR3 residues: CASSVSAGTAIYEQYF. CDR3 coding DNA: TGTGCCAGCAGCGTAAGCGCCGGGACAGCAATCTACGAGCAGTACTTC.

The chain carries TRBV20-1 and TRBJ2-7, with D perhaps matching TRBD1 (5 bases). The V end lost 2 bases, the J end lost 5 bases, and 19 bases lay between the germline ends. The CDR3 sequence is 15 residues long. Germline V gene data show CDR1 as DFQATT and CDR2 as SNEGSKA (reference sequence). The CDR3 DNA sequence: TGCAGTGCTAGACCTGTGGCCAGGGCGACCCACGAGCAGTACTTC. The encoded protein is CSARPVARATHEQYF.

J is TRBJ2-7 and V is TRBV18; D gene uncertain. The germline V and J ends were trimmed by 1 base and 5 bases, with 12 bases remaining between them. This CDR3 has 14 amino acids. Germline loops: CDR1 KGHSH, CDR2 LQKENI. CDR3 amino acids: CASSPQLGQNEQYF. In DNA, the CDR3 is TGTGCCAGCTCACCACAGTTGGGTCAGAACGAGCAGTACTTC.

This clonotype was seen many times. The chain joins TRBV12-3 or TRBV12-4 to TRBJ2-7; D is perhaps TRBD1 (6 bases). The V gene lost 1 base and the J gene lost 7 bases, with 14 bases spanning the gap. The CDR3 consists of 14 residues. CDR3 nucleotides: TGTGCCAGCAGTTTAGGGACAGAGATTCGGGAGCAGTACTTC. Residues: CASSLGTEIREQYF.

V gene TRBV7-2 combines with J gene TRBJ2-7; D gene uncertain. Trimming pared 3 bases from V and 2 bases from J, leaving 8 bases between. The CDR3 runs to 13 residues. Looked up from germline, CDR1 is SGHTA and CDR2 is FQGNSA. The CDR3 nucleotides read TGTGCCAGCAGCTTGATTCAGACCTACGAGCAGTACTTC. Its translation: CASSLIQTYEQYF.

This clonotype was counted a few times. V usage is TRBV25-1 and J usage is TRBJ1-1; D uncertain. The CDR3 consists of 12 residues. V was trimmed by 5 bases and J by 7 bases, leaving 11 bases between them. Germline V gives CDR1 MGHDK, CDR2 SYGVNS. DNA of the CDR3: TGTGCCAGCAGTAACCCACCACTTGAAGCTTTCTTT. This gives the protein CASSNPPLEAFF.

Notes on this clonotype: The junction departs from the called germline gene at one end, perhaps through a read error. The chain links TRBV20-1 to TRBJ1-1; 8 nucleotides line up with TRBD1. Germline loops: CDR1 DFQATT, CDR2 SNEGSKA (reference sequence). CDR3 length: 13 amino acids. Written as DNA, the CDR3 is TGCGGTGCTGACGGACAGGGCCCCACTGAAGCTTTCTTT. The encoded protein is CGADGQGPTEAFF.

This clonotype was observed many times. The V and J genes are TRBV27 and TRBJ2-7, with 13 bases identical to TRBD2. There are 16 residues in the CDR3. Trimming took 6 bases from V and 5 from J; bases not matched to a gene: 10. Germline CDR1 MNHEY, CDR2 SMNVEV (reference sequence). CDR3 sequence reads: CASSLLAGGPSHEQYF. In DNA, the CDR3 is TGTGCCAGCAGCCTACTAGCGGGAGGGCCTAGCCACGAGCAGTACTTC.

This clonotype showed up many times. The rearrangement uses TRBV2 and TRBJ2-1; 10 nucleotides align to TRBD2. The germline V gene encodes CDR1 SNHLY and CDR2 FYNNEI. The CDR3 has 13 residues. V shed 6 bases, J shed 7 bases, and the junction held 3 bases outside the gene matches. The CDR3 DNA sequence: TGTGCCAGCAGAGGAGCGGGAGGGAATGAGCAGTTCTTC. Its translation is CASRGAGGNEQFF.

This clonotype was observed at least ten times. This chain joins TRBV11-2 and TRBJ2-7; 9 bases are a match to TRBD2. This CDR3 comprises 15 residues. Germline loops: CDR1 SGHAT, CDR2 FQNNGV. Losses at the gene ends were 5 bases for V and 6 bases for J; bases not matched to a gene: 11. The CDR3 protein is CASSQKPSGIVEQYF. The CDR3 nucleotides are TGTGCCAGCAGCCAAAAACCTAGCGGGATTGTCGAGCAGTACTTC.

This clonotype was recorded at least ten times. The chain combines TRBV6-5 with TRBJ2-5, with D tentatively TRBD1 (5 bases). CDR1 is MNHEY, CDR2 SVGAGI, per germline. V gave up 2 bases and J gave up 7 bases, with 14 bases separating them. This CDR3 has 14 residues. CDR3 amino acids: CASSYGRVSGTQYF. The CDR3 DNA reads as TGTGCCAGCAGTTACGGCAGGGTTTCGGGGACCCAGTACTTC.